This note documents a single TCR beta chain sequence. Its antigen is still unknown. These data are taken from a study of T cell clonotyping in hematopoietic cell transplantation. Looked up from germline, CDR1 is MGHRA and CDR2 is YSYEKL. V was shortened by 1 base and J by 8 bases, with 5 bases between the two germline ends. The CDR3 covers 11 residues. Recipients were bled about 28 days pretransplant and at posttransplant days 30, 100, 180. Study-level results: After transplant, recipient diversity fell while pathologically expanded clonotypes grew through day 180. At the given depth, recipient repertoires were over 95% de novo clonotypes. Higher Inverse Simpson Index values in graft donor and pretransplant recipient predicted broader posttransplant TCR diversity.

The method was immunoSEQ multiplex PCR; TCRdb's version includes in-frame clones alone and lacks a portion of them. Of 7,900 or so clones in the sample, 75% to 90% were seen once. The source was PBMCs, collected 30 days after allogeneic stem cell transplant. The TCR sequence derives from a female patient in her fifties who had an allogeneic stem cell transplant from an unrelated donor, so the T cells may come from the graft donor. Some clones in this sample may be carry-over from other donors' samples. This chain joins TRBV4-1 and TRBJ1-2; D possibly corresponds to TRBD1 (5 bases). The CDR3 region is CASSQGGGYTF. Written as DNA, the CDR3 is TGCGCCAGCAGCCAAGGGGGCGGCTACACCTTC.